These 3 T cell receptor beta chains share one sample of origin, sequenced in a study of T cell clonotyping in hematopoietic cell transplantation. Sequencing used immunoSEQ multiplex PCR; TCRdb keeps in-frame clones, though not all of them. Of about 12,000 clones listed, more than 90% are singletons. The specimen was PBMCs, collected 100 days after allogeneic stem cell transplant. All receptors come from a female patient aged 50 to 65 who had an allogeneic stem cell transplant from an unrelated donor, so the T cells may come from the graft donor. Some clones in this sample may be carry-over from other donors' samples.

The CDR3 DNA follows: TGTGCCAGCAGTTACTCGGGAGGGACTGGCTACACCTTC. Amino acids: CASSYSGGTGYTF. This rearrangement joins TRBV6-6 to TRBJ1-2; D perhaps matches TRBD1 (5 bases). V was shortened by 0 bases and J by 7 bases, with 9 bases between the two germline ends. The CDR3 sequence is 13 residues long. Germline-derived CDR1 and CDR2 are MNHNY and SVGAGI (reference sequence).

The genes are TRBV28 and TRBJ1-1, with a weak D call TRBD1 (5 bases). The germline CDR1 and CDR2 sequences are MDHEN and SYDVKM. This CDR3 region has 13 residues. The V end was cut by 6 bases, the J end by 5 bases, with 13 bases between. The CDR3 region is CASRPGRLTEAFF. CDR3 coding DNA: TGTGCCAGCAGGCCAGGGAGGCTGACTGAAGCTTTCTTT.

The CDR3 region is CASSLALLGRDGTPGELFF. The CDR3 DNA follows: TGTGCCAGCAGCTTAGCGTTACTAGGGAGAGACGGGACACCCGGGGAGCTGTTTTTT. The chain joins TRBV7-6 to TRBJ2-2, with D perhaps TRBD1 (6 bases). Germline lookup yields CDR1 SGHVS and CDR2 FNYEAQ. CDR3 size: 19 residues. The germline V and J ends were trimmed by 0 bases and 6 bases, with 23 bases remaining between them.